The 25 T cell receptor beta chains reported below all come from one sample, sequenced in a study of blood T cell repertoires in COVID-19. Clones were read by immunoSEQ multiplex PCR, and TCRdb kept only the in-frame ones, dropping some. Among about 170,000 clones listed, 80% to 95% were seen once. Source material: peripheral blood. The receptors originated from a man aged 25-45 years with COVID-19, enrolled during active disease.

J is TRBJ2-7 and V is TRBV27; 9 positions match TRBD1. The V segment lost 9 bases and the J segment 0 bases; nucleotides outside the gene matches: 9. The CDR3 is 15 residues long. Germline assignment: CDR1 MNHEY and CDR2 SMNVEV (reference sequence). The CDR3: CASLTGDRVSYEQYF. In nucleotides, the CDR3 is TGTGCCAGTCTTACCGGGGACAGGGTCTCCTACGAGCAGTACTTC.

V is TRBV10-3 and J is TRBJ1-2; D uncertain. V was clipped by 0 bases and J by 5 bases, with 10 bases between them. CDR1 is ENHRY, CDR2 SYGVKD, per germline. The CDR3 spans 14 residues. The CDR3 nucleotides read TGTGCCATCAGTGAGTCGCGGGGAAGTTATGGCTACACCTTC. Encoded protein: CAISESRGSYGYTF.

The CDR3 protein is CSVDGSRYNEQFF. For the CDR3, the DNA is TGCAGCGTTGATGGGAGTAGGTACAATGAGCAGTTCTTC. The chain uses TRBV29-1 and TRBJ2-1, with D possibly matching TRBD2 (5 bases). Trimming cost V 3 bases and J 4 bases, with 10 bases left between them. Germline values: CDR1 SQVTM, CDR2 ANQGSEA. The CDR3 contains 13 residues.

This chain connects TRBV11-1 to TRBJ1-1; D perhaps matches TRBD1 (5 bases). Per the germline V gene, CDR1 is SGHAT and CDR2 is FQDESV (reference sequence). Trimming cost V 1 base and J 3 bases, with 9 bases left between them. The CDR3 consists of 14 residues. For the CDR3, the DNA is TGTGCCAGCAGCTTAGGACGACAGTACACTGAAGCTTTCTTT. It codes for CASSLGRQYTEAFF.

J is TRBJ2-1 and V is TRBV10-3, with D perhaps TRBD2 (7 bases). Trimming took off 7 bases at V and 9 bases at J, with 16 bases between the two ends. CDR3 size: 13 residues. Germline CDR1 is ENHRY and CDR2 is SYGVKD. The CDR3 coding sequence is TGTGCCATCACCGTGGGGGGGGCTCCTGAGCAGTTCTTC. Translation gives CAITVGGAPEQFF.

The CDR3 is CATSRTGTTSYNEQFF. The CDR3 DNA reads as TGTGCCACCAGCCGAACCGGGACAACGTCCTACAATGAGCAGTTCTTC. The V and J genes are TRBV24-1 and TRBJ2-1, with D possibly matching TRBD1 (6 bases). CDR3 length: 16 amino acids. Deletions cut 7 bases from V and 1 base from J, with 16 bases between. From germline, CDR1 is KGHDR and CDR2 SFDVKD.

The V gene is TRBV6-5, the J gene TRBJ1-2; the D is unclear. V dropped 5 bases and J dropped 4 bases, with 17 bases sitting between them. Germline CDR1 is MNHEY and CDR2 is SVGAGI. The length of the CDR3 is 15 residues. The CDR3 region is CASSRTRTVLYGYTF. The CDR3 coding sequence is TGTGCCAGCAGTCGGACGCGGACTGTCCTCTATGGCTACACCTTC.

The chain couples TRBV13 to TRBJ2-2; TRBD1 matches 12 bases. The V and J ends lost 3 bases and 3 bases, in that order; junction bases with no gene match: 8. The germline CDR1 and CDR2 sequences are PRHDT and FYEKMQ (reference sequence). The CDR3 extends over 18 amino acids. Here the CDR3 reads CASSFGTGGLTDTGELFF. In DNA, the CDR3 is TGTGCCAGCAGCTTCGGGACAGGGGGCCTGACGGACACCGGGGAGCTGTTTTTT.

This clone has more than one count but fewer than ten. This rearrangement joins TRBV28 to TRBJ2-3; 14 bases agree with TRBD2. The germline V gene has CDR1 MDHEN and CDR2 SYDVKM. CDR3 length: 15 residues. V shed 7 bases and J 5 bases; nucleotides not matched to a gene: 5. The CDR3 nucleotides are TGTGCCAGCACAGGACTAGCGGGAGGAGGAGATACGCAGTATTTT. Its protein product is CASTGLAGGGDTQYF.

The chain carries TRBV18 and TRBJ1-4; no clear D gene. The CDR3 loop spans 14 amino acids. Germline V CDR1 and CDR2: KGHSH, LQKENI. V was trimmed by 4 bases and J by 8 bases, leaving 14 bases between them. CDR3: CASSLRREKEKLFF. In nucleotides, the CDR3 is TGTGCCAGCTCACTTCGGAGGGAGAAGGAAAAACTGTTTTTT.

This chain links TRBV6-1 with TRBJ1-5; TRBD1 matches at 8 bases. This CDR3 has 14 amino acids. The junction had 3 bases not matched to a gene; V was cut back by 2 bases and J by 6 bases. CDR1 and CDR2 (germline): MNHNS, SASEGT. The CDR3 here is CASSELTGGQPQHF. CDR3 coding DNA: TGTGCCAGCAGTGAACTAACAGGGGGTCAGCCCCAGCATTTT.

The chain uses TRBV5-1 and TRBJ2-5; weak D call: TRBD2 (6 bases). The germline gives CDR1 SGHRS, CDR2 YFSETQ. Between the trimmed V and J ends, which lost 0 bases and 5 bases, there was a span of 17 bases. CDR3 size: 16 residues. The CDR3: CASSLETSSGWETQYF. The CDR3, as DNA: TGCGCCAGCAGCTTGGAAACTAGCTCGGGATGGGAGACCCAGTACTTC.

This chain links TRBV4-3 with TRBJ1-2; 8 positions match TRBD1. Germline V lookup: CDR1 LGHNA, CDR2 YSLEER. The junction had 13 bases not matched to a gene; V was cut back by 4 bases and J by 3 bases. The CDR3 covers 17 residues. CDR3 protein: CASSREGDRPGDYGYTF. The CDR3 bases are TGCGCCAGCAGCCGTGAGGGGGACAGGCCGGGCGACTATGGCTACACCTTC.

This clone was counted between two and nine times. The chain uses TRBV5-1 and TRBJ2-3, with D perhaps TRBD2 (5 bases). V was pared by 0 bases and J by 4 bases, with 9 bases between. This CDR3 spans 14 amino acids. Germline V lookup: CDR1 SGHRS, CDR2 YFSETQ. CDR3 sequence (DNA): TGCGCCAGCAGCTTGGGGGAGAGGGCAGATACGCAGTATTTT. Its translation: CASSLGERADTQYF.

This chain connects TRBV2 to TRBJ2-5, with 7 bases matching TRBD2. V shed 7 bases, J shed 2 bases, and the junction held 10 bases outside the gene matches. The CDR3 runs 15 residues. Germline V gives CDR1 SNHLY, CDR2 FYNNEI. CDR3 amino acids: CASITWASGQETQYF. For the CDR3, the DNA is TGTGCCAGCATCACGTGGGCTAGCGGACAAGAGACCCAGTACTTC. Based on the CDR3 plus reference TRBV2 and TRBJ2-5, the full variable domain is EPEVTQTPSHQVTQMGQEVILRCVPISNHLYFYWYRQILGQKVEFLVSFYNNEISEKSEIFDDQFSVERPDGSNFTLKIRSTKLEDSAMYFCASITWASGQETQYFGPGTRLLVL.

The chain recombines TRBV5-6 with TRBJ2-7; 11 positions agree with TRBD1. V shed 4 bases and J 3 bases; nucleotides not matched to a gene: 6. Germline V CDR1 and CDR2: SGHDT, YYEEEE. The CDR3 has 15 residues. For the CDR3, the DNA is TGTGCCAGCAGCCGCAGGACAGGGGGCCTCTACGAGCAGTACTTC. Translation gives CASSRRTGGLYEQYF.

This rearrangement joins TRBV28 to TRBJ1-2; TRBD1 matches 7 bases. Germline trimming cut 6 bases from V and 4 bases from J; bases unmatched to any gene: 8. CDR1 MDHEN and CDR2 SYDVKM come from the germline V gene. The CDR3 sequence is 14 residues long. The CDR3 spells CASSLGDRFYGYTF. CDR3 sequence (DNA): TGTGCCAGCAGCTTGGGGGACAGATTCTATGGCTACACCTTC.

The chain employs TRBV6-5 and TRBJ1-2; 7 positions agree with TRBD1. The CDR3 sequence is 13 residues long. In germline, CDR1 is MNHEY, CDR2 SVGAGI. V was pared by 6 bases and J by 6 bases, with 7 bases of the junction left unmatched. CDR3 DNA sequence: TGTGCCAGCAGCCTCGACAGGGTAGATGGCTACACCTTC. Its translation is CASSLDRVDGYTF.

V gene TRBV18 combines with J gene TRBJ2-6; a possible D gene is TRBD1 (5 bases). V lost 3 bases and J 4 bases, leaving 13 bases between the germline ends. CDR3 length equals 16 residues. Germline V gives CDR1 KGHSH, CDR2 LQKENI. In nucleotides, the CDR3 is TGTGCCAGCTCACCTGCAGGGATAGTCGGGGCCAACGTCCTGACTTTC. Its translation: CASSPAGIVGANVLTF.

The genes are TRBV19 and TRBJ2-1; TRBD1 matches 9 bases. Germline V gene data show CDR1 as LNHDA and CDR2 as SQIVND (reference sequence). Trimming at V came to 2 bases and at J to 7 bases, leaving 9 bases not matched to a gene. The CDR3 spans 16 residues. This CDR3 reads CASSIIMGQGRNEQFF. CDR3 DNA sequence: TGTGCCAGTAGTATAATTATGGGACAGGGTAGGAATGAGCAGTTCTTC.

V gene TRBV7-2 combines with J gene TRBJ2-7; D perhaps matches TRBD2 (6 bases). There are 14 residues in the CDR3. Germline lookup yields CDR1 SGHTA and CDR2 FQGNSA. Trimming took 3 bases from V and 0 from J, leaving 9 bases between them. CDR3 in amino acids: CASSFRGISYEQYF. The CDR3, as DNA: TGTGCCAGCAGCTTTCGGGGGATCTCCTACGAGCAGTACTTC. The variable domain in full, with the rest retrieved from reference TRBV7-2 and TRBJ2-7, is GAGVSQSPSNKVTEKGKDVELRCDPISGHTALYWYRQSLGQGLEFLIYFQGNSAPDKSGLPSDRFSAERTGGSVSTLTIQRTQQEDSAVYLCASSFRGISYEQYFGPGTRLTVT.

The chain carries TRBV7-6 and TRBJ1-4; 7 bases are shared with TRBD1. The V and J ends lost 5 bases and 4 bases, in that order; junction bases with no gene match: 7. Per germline, CDR1 SGHVS and CDR2 FNYEAQ. This CDR3 region has 15 residues. CDR3 sequence reads: CASSPLSGGNEKLFF. The CDR3, as DNA: TGTGCCAGCAGCCCTCTTTCAGGGGGTAATGAAAAACTGTTTTTT.

The chain is built from TRBV19 and TRBJ1-4, with TRBD1 matching over 9 bases. This CDR3 has 13 amino acids. V lost 3 bases to trimming and J lost 10 bases; unmatched junction nucleotides: 3. Germline CDR1 LNHDA, CDR2 SQIVND (reference sequence). CDR3 nucleotide sequence: TGTGCCAGTAGTATGACAGGGGGTGGAAAACTGTTTTTT. It codes for CASSMTGGGKLFF.

The chain links TRBV27 to TRBJ1-2, with 9 bases lining up with TRBD1. The trim removed 5 bases at V and 4 bases at J, leaving 14 bases unmatched. Germline values: CDR1 MNHEY, CDR2 SMNVEV (reference sequence). The CDR3 extends over 17 amino acids. For the CDR3, the DNA is TGTGCCAGCAGTCATACACTACGGACAGGGGCTGGCTATGGCTACACCTTC. As protein: CASSHTLRTGAGYGYTF.

The chain joins TRBV6-2 or TRBV6-3 to TRBJ1-1; D uncertain. Between the trimmed V and J ends, which lost 2 bases and 5 bases, there was a span of 12 bases. CDR1 is MNHEY, CDR2 SVGEGT, per germline. CDR3 length: 14 residues. CDR3 amino acids: CASSYGPSVTEAFF. The CDR3 DNA sequence: TGTGCCAGCAGTTACGGCCCCTCCGTAACTGAAGCTTTCTTT.